Below, 32 T cell receptor beta chains from the same sample are listed, as sequenced in a study of cytomegalovirus exposure and HLA in healthy donors. PCR involved 60 Vbeta and 13 Jbeta primers. The assay was immunoSEQ multiplex PCR, and TCRdb's table has in-frame clones only and misses some. The sample has around 200,000 clones; less than 90% are singletons. The source material was PBMCs. The receptors were sampled from a man over 45 in good health and CMV-seronegative.

The chain is built from TRBV7-9 and TRBJ2-3; the D gene is possibly TRBD2 (6 bases). This CDR3 is 16 amino acids long. V lost 3 bases and J 3 bases, leaving 16 bases between the germline ends. Germline CDR1 and CDR2: SEHNR and FQNEAQ (reference sequence). DNA of the CDR3: TGTGCCAGCAGCTTCCTCCTTAGCGGCGGGACAGATACGCAGTATTTT. This encodes CASSFLLSGGTDTQYF.

This chain links TRBV5-4 with TRBJ2-1, with 12 bases fitting TRBD2. The CDR3 is made up of 16 amino acids. The germline gives CDR1 SGHNT, CDR2 YYREEE (reference sequence). The ends lost 4 bases at V and 2 bases at J; junction bases unmatched: 4. The CDR3 region has the DNA TGTGCCAGCAGCAGGGGACTAGCGGGCACCTACAATGAGCAGTTCTTC. Translating it yields CASSRGLAGTYNEQFF.

The J gene is TRBJ1-5, the V gene TRBV28; 8 nucleotides align to TRBD1. The CDR3 length is 16 residues. V lost 7 bases, J lost 4 bases, and 12 bases stayed unmatched. Germline CDR1 and CDR2: MDHEN and SYDVKM. The CDR3 DNA sequence: TGTGCCAGCATCACCATGGGAACAGGGGGAAATCAGCCCCAGCATTTT. It codes for CASITMGTGGNQPQHF.

The chain links TRBV5-1 to TRBJ1-1, with D possibly TRBD1 on 6 matching bases. The V end lost 0 bases, the J end lost 5 bases, and 14 bases lay between the germline ends. The CDR3 runs 15 residues. Per germline, CDR1 SGHRS and CDR2 YFSETQ. CDR3 nucleotides: TGCGCCAGCAGCTTGGTGGGCAGGGGAGGGACTGAAGCTTTCTTT. It translates to CASSLVGRGGTEAFF.

The CDR3 protein is CASSGQGPDTQYF. In nucleotides, the CDR3 is TGCGCCAGCAGCGGTCAGGGGCCCGATACGCAGTATTTT. V is TRBV5-1 and J is TRBJ2-3; TRBD1 might be the D (6 bases). With 4 bases removed from V and 6 bases from J, the gap between germline ends came to 12 bases. This CDR3 is built from 13 residues. Germline CDR1 is SGHRS and CDR2 is YFSETQ.

This clone was observed a handful of times. The chain links TRBV6-6 to TRBJ2-7; 9 positions match TRBD2. Germline trimming cut 6 bases from V and 6 bases from J; bases unmatched to any gene: 12. The length of the CDR3 is 15 residues. Germline V gene sequence: CDR1 MNHNY, CDR2 SVGAGI (reference sequence). The CDR3 sequence: CASRYQPSGMREQYF. Here the CDR3 DNA reads TGTGCCAGCAGATACCAGCCTAGCGGGATGCGCGAGCAGTACTTC.

The chain is built from TRBV6-6 and TRBJ1-3; 7 bases are a match to TRBD1. The CDR3 contains 16 residues. CDR1 MNHNY and CDR2 SVGAGI come from the germline V gene (reference sequence). J was trimmed by 0 bases and V by 6 bases; bases with no gene match: 8. CDR3 sequence: CASSLIQGSSGNTIYF. CDR3 in DNA: TGTGCCAGCAGCCTTATACAGGGGTCCTCTGGAAACACCATATATTTT.

The chain has TRBV28 and TRBJ1-2; D is possibly TRBD1 (6 bases). The ends were cut back, 8 bases at V and 2 bases at J, with 12 bases in the middle. Germline loops: CDR1 MDHEN, CDR2 SYDVKM. There are 13 residues in the CDR3. The CDR3 nucleotides read TGTGCCAGCTCCAGGGGCGAGAACTATGGCTACACCTTC. Translated, it gives CASSRGENYGYTF.

The chain links TRBV11-3 to TRBJ1-1; D call uncertain. The germline V gene encodes CDR1 SGHNT and CDR2 YENEEA. The CDR3 spans 12 residues. V lost 3 bases to trimming and J lost 3 bases, with 5 bases between them. CDR3: CASSFGDTEAFF. In nucleotides, the CDR3 is TGTGCCAGCAGCTTCGGGGACACTGAAGCTTTCTTT.

This rearrangement joins TRBV5-1 to TRBJ1-3; no firm D call. CDR1 SGHRS and CDR2 YFSETQ come from the germline V gene. Trimming left V 0 bases short and J 1 base short, with 14 bases between. The CDR3 consists of 17 residues. The CDR3: CASSLDPAAGSGNTIYF. The CDR3 coding sequence is TGCGCCAGCAGCTTGGATCCGGCCGCGGGATCTGGAAACACCATATATTTT.

V usage is TRBV15 and J usage is TRBJ1-2; 8 bases agree with TRBD1. V lost 0 bases to trimming and J lost 6 bases; unmatched junction nucleotides: 15. This CDR3 spans 18 amino acids. CDR1 and CDR2 from the germline V gene are LNHNV and YYDKDF (reference sequence). CDR3 nucleotide sequence: TGTGCCACCAGCAGAGAACGGGTGGACAGGGCCCTCGGCCATGGCTACACCTTC. As protein: CATSRERVDRALGHGYTF. The whole variable domain, filled in from reference TRBV15 and TRBJ1-2, reads DAMVIQNPRYQVTQFGKPVTLSCSQTLNHNVMYWYQQKSSQAPKLLFHYYDKDFNNEADTPDNFQSRRPNTSFCFLDIRSPGLGDTAMYLCATSRERVDRALGHGYTFGSGTRLTVV.

This clone turned up a few times. The gene calls are TRBV5-5 and TRBJ1-1, with 10 bases that match TRBD1. CDR1 and CDR2 (germline): SGHKS, YYEKEE (reference sequence). Unmatched junction bases numbered 2, after V lost 0 bases and J lost 9 bases. The CDR3 loop spans 13 amino acids. CDR3 sequence: CASSLEDRGKAFF. The DNA for the CDR3 is TGTGCCAGCAGCTTGGAGGACAGGGGGAAAGCTTTCTTT.

The chain is built from TRBV30 and TRBJ2-3; 7 bases match TRBD2. V was clipped by 4 bases and J by 14 bases; unmatched bases: 9. CDR1 and CDR2 from the germline V gene are GTSNPN and SVGIG (reference sequence). CDR3 length: 11 residues. DNA for the CDR3: TGTGCCTGGATAGTGGGACTACGGTGGTATTTT. It encodes CAWIVGLRWYF.

The chain combines TRBV5-6 with TRBJ2-5; a possible D gene is TRBD1 (5 bases). Germline V lookup: CDR1 SGHDT, CDR2 YYEEEE. Trimming removed 3 bases at V and 1 base at J, with 10 bases between. The CDR3 sequence is 14 residues long. The chain's CDR3 is CASSSRQPQETQYF. Written as DNA, the CDR3 is TGTGCCAGCAGCTCCCGACAGCCCCAAGAGACCCAGTACTTC.

A remark on this clone: One end of the junction is discordant with germline, which a read error may explain. The J gene is TRBJ2-1, the V gene TRBV7-2; 10 bases are shared with TRBD2. The CDR3 has 14 amino acids. Germline V gene data show CDR1 as SGHTA and CDR2 as FQGNSA. Written as DNA, the CDR3 is TGTGCCAGCAGCCTAGCGGGAGTCGAGAATGAGCAGTTCTTC. It codes for CASSLAGVENEQFF.

The chain employs TRBV7-9 and TRBJ2-7; D is possibly TRBD1 (6 bases). Trimming left V 5 bases short and J 3 bases short, with 11 bases between. This CDR3 has 13 amino acids. Germline V gene lookup returns CDR1 SEHNR and CDR2 FQNEAQ (reference sequence). CDR3 loop: CASSPPGVYEQYF. The DNA of the CDR3 is TGTGCCAGCAGCCCGCCAGGGGTCTACGAGCAGTACTTC.

A remark on this clone: This sample includes further DNA sequences coding for the same CDR3. V gene TRBV10-3 combines with J gene TRBJ2-7; 8 positions agree with TRBD1. From germline, CDR1 is ENHRY and CDR2 SYGVKD. CDR3 length equals 12 residues. J was trimmed by 8 bases and V by 6 bases; bases with no gene match: 6. CDR3 nucleotides: TGTGCCATCAGGGGGGACAGGCCCCAGCAGTACTTC. Protein: CAIRGDRPQQYF.

J is TRBJ1-2 and V is TRBV30, with a possible D match to TRBD1 (5 bases). Deletions cut 2 bases from V and 4 bases from J, with 8 bases between. CDR3 length: 12 amino acids. The germline V gene has CDR1 GTSNPN and CDR2 SVGIG (reference sequence). Written as DNA, the CDR3 is TGTGCCTGGAGTCGGACACTCTATGGCTACACCTTC. It codes for CAWSRTLYGYTF. Drawing the rest from reference TRBV30 and TRBJ1-2, the complete variable domain is SQTIHQWPATLVQPVGSPLSLECTVEGTSNPNLYWYRQAAGRGLQLLFYSVGIGQISSEVPQNLSASRPQDRQFILSSKKLLLSDSGFYLCAWSRTLYGYTFGSGTRLTVV.

J is TRBJ2-7 and V is TRBV10-3, with 7 bases that match TRBD2. Losses at the gene ends were 0 bases for V and 2 bases for J; bases not matched to a gene: 4. CDR1 ENHRY and CDR2 SYGVKD come from the germline V gene. There are 15 residues in the CDR3. This CDR3 reads CAISESVGGAYEQYF. The CDR3 nucleotides read TGTGCCATCAGTGAGTCGGTGGGGGGGGCCTACGAGCAGTACTTC.

V and J are TRBV28 and TRBJ1-2, with D possibly matching TRBD1 (6 bases). Germline CDR1 is MDHEN and CDR2 is SYDVKM. CDR3 length: 13 residues. V was clipped by 7 bases and J by 8 bases, with 17 bases between them. The CDR3 loop reads CASKAQGSRGYTF. The CDR3 coding sequence is TGTGCCAGCAAAGCACAGGGATCTCGCGGCTACACCTTC.

The chain has TRBV4-3 and TRBJ2-1, with D tentatively TRBD2 (5 bases). This CDR3 has 16 residues. Germline values: CDR1 LGHNA, CDR2 YSLEER. Trimming took off 6 bases at V and 2 bases at J, with 17 bases between the two ends. Here the CDR3 reads CASRSTSGTTYNEQFF. The CDR3 DNA reads TGCGCCAGCAGATCCACGAGCGGTACAACCTACAATGAGCAGTTCTTC.

The chain has TRBV5-1 and TRBJ2-5; 8 positions match TRBD2. J was trimmed by 1 base and V by 4 bases; bases with no gene match: 12. The CDR3 contains 17 residues. Germline CDR1 reads SGHRS; CDR2 reads YFSETQ. The DNA for the CDR3 is TGCGCCAGCAGCGAGAGCACTAGCGGACCCGTCCAAGAGACCCAGTACTTC. Protein product: CASSESTSGPVQETQYF.

The chain combines TRBV15 with TRBJ2-2; TRBD2 is a possible D gene (5 bases). Deletions cut 5 bases from V and 5 bases from J, with 9 bases between. From germline, CDR1 is LNHNV and CDR2 YYDKDF (reference sequence). CDR3 length: 13 amino acids. The CDR3 DNA reads as TGTGCCACCAGCGGCACTAGGACCGGGGAGCTGTTTTTT. It is translated as CATSGTRTGELFF.

The V and J genes are TRBV5-1 and TRBJ1-1, with D perhaps matching TRBD1 (5 bases). CDR1 is SGHRS and CDR2 is YFSETQ in the germline V gene. The CDR3 loop spans 15 amino acids. Trimming pared 2 bases from V and 5 bases from J, leaving 16 bases between. This CDR3 reads CASSFGQGGITEAFF. The CDR3 DNA follows: TGCGCCAGCAGCTTTGGCCAGGGAGGGATAACTGAAGCTTTCTTT.

The chain employs TRBV19 and TRBJ2-5; 8 bases are shared with TRBD1. There are 16 residues in the CDR3. Germline V CDR1 and CDR2: LNHDA, SQIVND (reference sequence). V was pared by 5 bases and J by 2 bases, with 10 bases of the junction left unmatched. The chain's CDR3 is CASSPDRGSLQETQYF. CDR3 nucleotide sequence: TGTGCCAGTAGTCCTGACAGGGGAAGTTTACAAGAGACCCAGTACTTC.

The CDR3 region is CASRKRGNSNTEAFF. The CDR3 DNA is TGTGCCAGCAGGAAAAGGGGGAATTCGAACACTGAAGCTTTCTTT. The chain joins TRBV6-1 to TRBJ1-1; a possible D gene is TRBD1 (6 bases). The V and J ends lost 6 bases and 1 base respectively, with 15 bases between them. CDR1 is MNHNS, CDR2 SASEGT, per germline. This CDR3 spans 15 amino acids.

The chain joins TRBV18 to TRBJ2-5; a weak D match, TRBD1 (5 bases). V was cut by 0 bases and J by 5 bases, with 16 bases left in between. The length of the CDR3 is 16 residues. The V gene's germline CDR1 is KGHSH and CDR2 LQKENI. The CDR3 DNA reads TGTGCCAGCTCACCACCGTCTGGCAGGGCTCGTGAGACCCAGTACTTC. Translation gives CASSPPSGRARETQYF.

The rearrangement uses TRBV19 and TRBJ2-5; TRBD1 agrees at 7 bases. The V gene end was trimmed by 5 bases and the J gene end by 4 bases; junction bases not matched to a gene: 4. This CDR3 is 13 amino acids long. Per germline, CDR1 LNHDA and CDR2 SQIVND (reference sequence). This CDR3 is CASSAQGVETQYF. CDR3 bases: TGTGCCAGTAGTGCGCAGGGGGTAGAGACCCAGTACTTC.

J is TRBJ2-7 and V is TRBV4-1; TRBD1 matches 7 bases. Germline V gene sequence: CDR1 MGHRA, CDR2 YSYEKL. The V and J ends lost 0 bases and 3 bases, in that order; junction bases with no gene match: 11. CDR3 length: 17 residues. Here the CDR3 reads CASSQEPRDSRIYEQYF. CDR3 DNA sequence: TGCGCCAGCAGCCAAGAACCCCGGGACAGTCGGATCTACGAGCAGTACTTC.

DNA for the CDR3: TGTGCCAGCAGCCCCCGGGCGGGGGCATCCTACGAGCAGTACTTC. Its protein is CASSPRAGASYEQYF. The chain employs TRBV7-2 and TRBJ2-7, with D perhaps TRBD2 (7 bases). Per the germline V gene, CDR1 is SGHTA and CDR2 is FQGNSA. The ends were cut back, 5 bases at V and 1 base at J, with 15 bases in the middle. This CDR3 is 15 amino acids long.

The V gene is TRBV13, the J gene TRBJ2-1; possible D gene TRBD1, 6 bases. Looked up from germline, CDR1 is PRHDT and CDR2 is FYEKMQ (reference sequence). V was cut by 4 bases and J by 8 bases, with 15 bases left in between. The CDR3 sequence is 14 residues long. This chain's CDR3 is CASSWAGDLHEQFF. As DNA, the CDR3 is TGTGCCAGCAGCTGGGCAGGGGATTTGCATGAGCAGTTCTTC.

With regard to this clone: The sample contains more than one DNA sequence encoding this CDR3. This chain uses TRBV7-2 with TRBJ2-7, with D unresolved. Trimming removed 0 bases at V and 6 bases at J, with 3 bases between. Germline V lookup: CDR1 SGHTA, CDR2 FQGNSA. The CDR3 covers 11 residues. The CDR3, as DNA: TGTGCCAGCAGCTTAGCCCGCGAGCAGTACTTC. Its translation: CASSLAREQYF.